Below are 7 T cell receptor beta chains sequenced from a single sample in a study of T cell repertoires and Cas9 in healthy adults. Only in-frame clones appear in the TCRdb table, and some are missing; sequencing was by immunoSEQ multiplex PCR. The sample consists of approximately 21,000 clones, about 88% of them appearing once. The sequenced sample was CD4+ effector T cells (CD127+, CD25-, CD137-, CD154-) from PBMCs; culture status not recorded. These TCRs come from a human donor in good health.

J is TRBJ2-1 and V is TRBV19, with a possible D match to TRBD2 (6 bases). The CDR3 contains 15 residues. V gave up 3 bases and J gave up 1 base, with 10 bases separating them. Germline assignment: CDR1 LNHDA and CDR2 SQIVND (reference sequence). The CDR3, as DNA: TGTGCCAGTAGTATGGCGGCGGGATCCTACAATGAGCAGTTCTTC. It translates to CASSMAAGSYNEQFF.

The V and J genes are TRBV5-5 and TRBJ2-2, with a possible D match to TRBD2 (6 bases). This CDR3 contains 17 residues. Germline-derived CDR1 and CDR2 are SGHKS and YYEKEE (reference sequence). V was trimmed by 4 bases and J by 1 base, leaving 17 bases between them. The CDR3 coding sequence is TGTGCCAGCAGCCCACCCCGGGGGACCGAGAACACCGGGGAGCTGTTTTTT. Protein sequence: CASSPPRGTENTGELFF.

Concerning this clone: A junction boundary mismatches the germline segment, possibly from a read error. This chain links TRBV7-2 with TRBJ2-1, with D perhaps matching TRBD2 (6 bases). CDR1 and CDR2 (germline): SGHTA, FQGNSA. The CDR3 spans 13 residues. CDR3 region: CASSSARRDEQLF. The CDR3 DNA reads TGTGCCAGCAGCTCCGCGCGGCGGGATGAGCAGCTCTTC.

V is TRBV5-4 and J is TRBJ1-1; no definite D call. The germline CDR1 and CDR2 sequences are SGHNT and YYREEE (reference sequence). The CDR3 length is 16 residues. V lost 4 bases, J lost 5 bases, and 21 bases lay in between. The CDR3 DNA is TGTGCCAGCAGCCCCGGGTGGGTAACAAGGGATACTGAAGCTTTCTTT. It codes for CASSPGWVTRDTEAFF.

This clone was recorded once. V is TRBV2 and J is TRBJ2-5; 7 positions agree with TRBD1. Germline V gene lookup returns CDR1 SNHLY and CDR2 FYNNEI. CDR3 length equals 14 residues. Unmatched junction bases numbered 6, after V lost 7 bases and J lost 1 base. The DNA for the CDR3 is TGTGCCAGCAACAAGGGACAGACCCAAGAGACCCAGTACTTC. Amino acids: CASNKGQTQETQYF.

V and J are TRBV19 and TRBJ1-2; 7 bases fit TRBD1. Germline CDR1 LNHDA, CDR2 SQIVND (reference sequence). The CDR3 is 14 amino acids. V gave up 7 bases and J gave up 7 bases; unmatched junction bases: 12. The CDR3 coding sequence is TGTGCCAGTACGTCTGGTGGAGGGGGCCCTGGCTACACCTTC. Encoded protein: CASTSGGGGPGYTF.

V usage is TRBV28 and J usage is TRBJ2-4; 12 bases are a match to TRBD2. There are 16 residues in the CDR3. V was clipped by 8 bases and J by 2 bases; unmatched bases: 7. In germline, CDR1 is MDHEN, CDR2 SYDVKM. CDR3 nucleotide sequence: TGTGCCAGCGGGCTAGCGGGGGGGCCATCCAAAAACATTCAGTACTTC. It translates to CASGLAGGPSKNIQYF.